Only a few counts were recorded for the clone carrying this T cell receptor beta chain. This sample is part of a study of blood T cell repertoires in COVID-19. On the study more broadly: Collection of acute and convalescent COVID-19 samples took place in the United States, Italy and Spain. Sample material is recorded as cDNA or gDNA derived from T cells, B-cell-depleted T cells, or PBMCs.

In the original processing: Reference gene primer amplification yielded estimated nucleated cell counts. The protocol was immunoSEQ multiplex PCR, while the TCRdb copy is restricted to in-frame clones and leaves out a portion. The D gene and trimming were derived from the DNA, and the V and J assignments and clone size from that table. The table has 150,000 to 200,000 clones, less than 85% seen once. This CDR3 has 13 residues. Trimming cost V 8 bases and J 0 bases, with 10 bases left between them. This sequence joins TRBV12-3 or TRBV12-4 and TRBJ1-1; D is perhaps TRBD1 (6 bases). The receptor was isolated from a man aged 60-69 years who had recovered from COVID-19. The sequencing input was PBMCs or T cells enriched from blood (not recorded which). CDR3 amino acids: CASWGRLNTEAFF. The CDR3, as DNA: TGTGCCAGCTGGGGGCGGTTGAACACTGAAGCTTTCTTT.